This entry concerns a single TCR beta chain. Antigen: not known. The V gene's germline CDR1 is SQVTM and CDR2 ANQGSEA. With V trimmed by 6 bases and J by 7 bases, 11 bases remained unmatched. The CDR3 runs 14 residues. The tumor samples were collected prior to definitive surgery or chemotherapy. The data were taken from a study of high-grade serous ovarian cancer treatment subgroups. For the study at large: Each sample yielded on average roughly 7,000 unique TCR beta rearrangements from roughly 15,000 reads. Study-wide points: The analyses considered CDR3 and ignored CDR1 and CDR2. Different patients shared almost no repertoire; same-patient tumors shared roughly 0.1 to 0.8. These tumor repertoires lack spatial information from bulk sequencing.

Clones were read by immunoSEQ multiplex PCR, and TCRdb kept only the in-frame ones, dropping some. The data hold about 40,000 clones, with 79% observed a single time. The clonotype originates from a human donor with high-grade serous ovarian cancer. The chain carries TRBV29-1 and TRBJ2-2; the match to TRBD1 covers 7 bases. The sequenced sample was tumor tissue. Here the CDR3 DNA reads TGCAGCGTCGGGGACAGATCCTCTTTCGGGGAGCTGTTTTTT. This gives the protein CSVGDRSSFGELFF.